This T cell receptor (beta chain) was sequenced in a study of blood T cells in healthy people across ages. Study findings and constraints: When set beside aged donors, long-lived donors presented more naive CD4+ cells and higher diversity.

Collection of roughly 9.6 milliliters of peripheral blood was performed for each donor. Germline assignment: CDR1 MNHEY and CDR2 SVGAGI. The CDR3 has 13 residues. The V end lost 5 bases, the J end lost 4 bases, and 12 bases lay between the germline ends. Comment on this clonotype: Its antigen is currently unknown.

For the second PCR, which ran for 7 to 11 cycles, a sample-barcoded 5' primer and a J-beta primer mix were used. TCRdb recomputed calls from the 5' RACE reads with MiXCR, one row per CDR3 protein. Seen here are around 750,000 distinct CDR3 sequences, 40% to 65% observed once, and the top ten hold roughly 37%. The TCR sequence derives from an elderly man in good health. Sequencing was carried out using blood. The chain is built from TRBV6-5 and TRBJ2-7; the D is unclear. The CDR3 reads CASSRARWYEQYF. The CDR3, as DNA: TGTGCCAGCAGTCGGGCCCGGTGGTACGAGCAGTACTTC.